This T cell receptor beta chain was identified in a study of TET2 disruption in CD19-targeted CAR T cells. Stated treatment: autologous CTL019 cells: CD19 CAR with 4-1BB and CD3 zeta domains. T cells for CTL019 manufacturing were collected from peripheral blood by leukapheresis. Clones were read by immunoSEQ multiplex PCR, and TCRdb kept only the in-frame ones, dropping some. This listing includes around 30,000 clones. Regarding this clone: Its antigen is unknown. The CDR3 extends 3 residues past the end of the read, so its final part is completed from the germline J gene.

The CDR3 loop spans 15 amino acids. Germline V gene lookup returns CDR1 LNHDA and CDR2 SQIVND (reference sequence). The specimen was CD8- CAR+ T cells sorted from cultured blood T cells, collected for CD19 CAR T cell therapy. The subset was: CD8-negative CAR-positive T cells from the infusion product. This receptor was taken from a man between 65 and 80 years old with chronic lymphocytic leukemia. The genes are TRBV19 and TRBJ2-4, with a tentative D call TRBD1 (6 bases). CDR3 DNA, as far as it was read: TGTGCCAGTAGTACGCTGACCGGGACACTGTATGGT. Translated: CASSTLTGTLYG. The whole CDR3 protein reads CASSTLTGTLYGQYF.